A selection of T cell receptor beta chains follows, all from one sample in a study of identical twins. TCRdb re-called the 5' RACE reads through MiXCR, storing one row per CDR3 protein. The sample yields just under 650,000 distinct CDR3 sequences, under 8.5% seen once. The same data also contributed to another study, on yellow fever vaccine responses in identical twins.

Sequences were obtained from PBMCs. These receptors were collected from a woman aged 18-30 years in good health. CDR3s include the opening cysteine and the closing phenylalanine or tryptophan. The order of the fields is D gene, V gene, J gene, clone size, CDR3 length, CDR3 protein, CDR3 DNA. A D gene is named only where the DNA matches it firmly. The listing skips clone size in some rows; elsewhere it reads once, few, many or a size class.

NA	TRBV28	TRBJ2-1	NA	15	CASLKEGASSNEQFF	TGTGCCAGCTTGAAGGAGGGGGCATCGAGTAATGAGCAGTTCTTC
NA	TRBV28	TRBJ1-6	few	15	CASSFAGTGDSPLHF	TGTGCCAGCAGTTTTGCTGGGACGGGGGATTCACCCCTCCACTTT
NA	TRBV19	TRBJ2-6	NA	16	CASSMGYRTGANVLTF	TGTGCCAGTAGTATGGGGTACAGAACTGGGGCCAACGTCCTGACTTTC
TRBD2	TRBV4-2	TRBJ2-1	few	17	CASSQDLAGTSYNEQFF	TGTGCCAGCAGCCAAGACCTAGCGGGAACCTCCTACAATGAGCAGTTCTTC
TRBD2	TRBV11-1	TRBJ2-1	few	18	CASSLLLWEASGYNEQFF	TGTGCCAGCAGCTTATTGTTGTGGGAGGCTAGCGGTTACAATGAGCAGTTCTTC
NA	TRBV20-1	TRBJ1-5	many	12	CSATTSNQPQHF	TGCAGTGCTACGACCTCCAATCAGCCCCAGCATTTT
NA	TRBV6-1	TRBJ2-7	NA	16	CASSEAPGGQDYEQYF	TGTGCCAGCAGTGAAGCCCCGGGGGGACAGGACTACGAGCAGTACTTC
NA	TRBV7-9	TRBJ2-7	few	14	CASSPRQVPYEQYF	TGTGCCAGCAGCCCCCGACAGGTACCTTACGAGCAGTACTTC
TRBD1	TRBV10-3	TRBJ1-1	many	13	CAIRDRVGTEAFF	TGTGCCATCAGGGACAGGGTTGGCACTGAAGCTTTCTTT
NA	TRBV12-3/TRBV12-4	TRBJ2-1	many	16	CASRSTSGRTYNEQFF	TGTGCCAGCAGATCCACGAGCGGAAGGACCTACAATGAGCAGTTCTTC
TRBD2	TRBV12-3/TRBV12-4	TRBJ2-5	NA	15	CASSFLAGGQETQYF	TGTGCCAGCAGTTTTTTAGCGGGGGGACAAGAGACCCAGTACTTC
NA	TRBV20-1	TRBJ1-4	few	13	CSASIGTNEKLFF	TGCAGTGCCAGTATCGGTACTAATGAAAAACTGTTTTTT
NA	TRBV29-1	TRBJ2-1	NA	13	CSVDGDGVNEQFF	TGCAGCGTTGACGGGGATGGGGTCAATGAGCAGTTCTTC
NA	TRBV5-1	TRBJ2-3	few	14	CASSLGTVGNTQYF	TGCGCCAGCAGCTTGGGGACTGTAGGGAATACGCAGTATTTT
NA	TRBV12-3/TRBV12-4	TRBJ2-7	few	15	CASRRTGTANYEQYF	TGTGCCAGCCGGAGGACCGGGACCGCGAACTACGAGCAGTACTTC
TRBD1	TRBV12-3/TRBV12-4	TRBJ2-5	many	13	CASRGQGQETQYF	TGTGCCAGCAGAGGACAGGGTCAAGAGACCCAGTACTTC
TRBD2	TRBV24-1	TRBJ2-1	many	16	CATSDQTSRINNEQFF	TGTGCCACCAGTGACCAGACTAGCAGAATCAACAATGAGCAGTTCTTC